Each of the 27 T cell receptor beta chains below was sequenced from the same sample in a study of T cell repertoires in cytomegalovirus infection. TCRdb reprocessed the reads via MiXCR and lists one record per CDR3 protein. The sample carries some 200,000 distinct CDR3 sequences, 35% to 40% recorded once. The antigens of these receptors remain unknown. The sequencing here drew on CD8+ T cells from cultured PBMCs, taken from culture after CMV antigen stimulation. The receptors here all came from a human donor in good health (CMV status not recorded). Some clones in this sample may be carry-over from other donors' samples.

The chain uses TRBV28 and TRBJ2-7; D might be TRBD2 (6 bases). Trimming left V 5 bases short and J 5 bases short, with 19 bases between. The CDR3 length is 15 residues. CDR1 and CDR2 from the germline V gene are MDHEN and SYDVKM. The CDR3, as DNA: TGTGCCAGCAGTCCTCTGGACGGGAGTCCCAACGAGCAGTACTTC. It yields the protein CASSPLDGSPNEQYF.

The chain has TRBV19 and TRBJ2-2; D not certain. This CDR3 has 12 residues. With 8 bases removed from V and 2 bases from J, the gap between germline ends came to 6 bases. Germline V CDR1 and CDR2: LNHDA, SQIVND (reference sequence). CDR3 loop: CASPTNTGELFF. The CDR3 DNA sequence: TGTGCCAGTCCTACTAACACCGGGGAGCTGTTTTTT.

The gene calls are TRBV28 and TRBJ2-1; 8 bases line up with TRBD2. V lost 6 bases, J lost 0 bases, and 1 base stayed unmatched. This CDR3 contains 14 residues. Germline V lookup: CDR1 MDHEN, CDR2 SYDVKM. DNA of the CDR3: TGTGCCAGCAGGCGGGAGGCCTCCTACAATGAGCAGTTCTTC. It encodes CASRREASYNEQFF.

This clonotype occurred many times. The V gene is TRBV7-2, the J gene TRBJ2-1, with D perhaps TRBD2 (6 bases). This CDR3 is 15 amino acids long. V was cut by 5 bases and J by 8 bases, with 19 bases left in between. In germline, CDR1 is SGHTA, CDR2 FQGNSA. The CDR3 nucleotides read TGTGCCAGCAGCCCAGAGGCGGGGTCAAGCGATGAGCAGTTCTTC. Its protein product is CASSPEAGSSDEQFF.

This clonotype was seen a few times. The V gene is TRBV15, the J gene TRBJ2-7; weak D call: TRBD1 (5 bases). This CDR3 has 14 amino acids. Per germline, CDR1 LNHNV and CDR2 YYDKDF (reference sequence). V was trimmed by 0 bases and J by 2 bases, leaving 8 bases between them. CDR3 sequence (DNA): TGTGCCACCAGCAGAGATCGCAGGGCCTACGAGCAGTACTTC. Encoded protein: CATSRDRRAYEQYF.

V and J are TRBV7-3 and TRBJ2-3; D gene ambiguous. This CDR3 has 12 amino acids. Trimming stripped 5 bases from V and 4 bases from J, with 7 bases between. In germline, CDR1 is SGHTA, CDR2 FQGTGA. The CDR3 reads CASSPGSDTQYF. The DNA for the CDR3 is TGTGCCAGCAGCCCCGGGTCAGATACGCAGTATTTT.

The J gene is TRBJ2-5, the V gene TRBV27; D is undetermined. V was clipped by 2 bases and J by 5 bases, with 6 bases between them. Looked up from germline, CDR1 is MNHEY and CDR2 is SMNVEV (reference sequence). The CDR3 is 12 amino acids. The chain's CDR3 is CASSLLGETQYF. The CDR3 DNA sequence: TGTGCCAGCAGTTTACTGGGGGAGACCCAGTACTTC.

This clonotype came up a few times. The chain carries TRBV4-1 and TRBJ2-3; the match to TRBD2 covers 7 bases. Germline loops: CDR1 MGHRA, CDR2 YSYEKL. The ends lost 4 bases at V and 4 bases at J; junction bases unmatched: 11. The length of the CDR3 is 16 residues. CDR3 protein: CASSPQGGTRADTQYF. DNA for the CDR3: TGCGCCAGCAGCCCCCAGGGAGGGACCAGGGCAGATACGCAGTATTTT.

This chain connects TRBV28 to TRBJ2-1; D unresolved. Looked up from germline, CDR1 is MDHEN and CDR2 is SYDVKM. The CDR3 sequence is 15 residues long. Trimming pared 5 bases from V and 3 bases from J, leaving 14 bases between. This CDR3 reads CASSLEDQSYNEQFF. CDR3 sequence (DNA): TGTGCCAGCAGTCTAGAGGATCAAAGCTACAATGAGCAGTTCTTC.

As concerns this clonotype: A junction boundary mismatches the germline segment, possibly from a read error. This chain connects TRBV7-2 to TRBJ1-1; 9 positions agree with TRBD1. This CDR3 is built from 11 residues. Germline-derived CDR1 and CDR2 are SGHTA and FQGNSA. The DNA for the CDR3 is TGTGCCAGCAGTCTTGGACAGGGGAGTCGGTTT. Translating it yields CASSLGQGSRF.

Concerning this clonotype: One end of the junction varies from germline; a read error may be responsible. This sequence joins TRBV7-4 and TRBJ2-7; 12 positions agree with TRBD1. The germline CDR1 and CDR2 sequences are SGHVT and SQSDAQ. The CDR3 loop spans 15 amino acids. The chain's CDR3 is CVSSRRDRGPNEQYF. CDR3 DNA: TGTGTCAGCAGCCGGCGGGACAGGGGGCCCAACGAGCAGTACTTC. Full variable domain (rest looked up from reference TRBV7-4 and TRBJ2-7): GAGVSQSPRYKVAKRGRDVALRCDSISGHVTLYWYRQTLGQGSEVLTYSQSDAQRDKSGRPSGRFSAERPERSVSTLKIQRTEQGDSAVYLCVSSRRDRGPNEQYFGPGTRLTVT.

The chain carries TRBV7-7 and TRBJ2-5; the D is unclear. The CDR3 loop spans 13 amino acids. The germline V gene encodes CDR1 SSHAT and CDR2 FNYEAQ (reference sequence). Trimming took 3 bases from V and 1 from J, leaving 6 bases between them. CDR3 amino acids: CASSFGRQETQYF. CDR3 in DNA: TGTGCCAGCAGCTTCGGACGCCAAGAGACCCAGTACTTC.

The chain uses TRBV7-9 and TRBJ2-5, with 7 bases identical to TRBD2. The CDR3 totals 14 residues. Germline V gives CDR1 SEHNR, CDR2 FQNEAQ (reference sequence). Unmatched junction bases numbered 7, after V lost 5 bases and J lost 4 bases. CDR3 amino acids: CASSPGLGAETQYF. Here the CDR3 DNA reads TGTGCCAGCAGCCCCGGACTAGGAGCAGAGACCCAGTACTTC.

The chain has TRBV7-6 and TRBJ1-2; D possibly corresponds to TRBD1 (6 bases). V was clipped by 5 bases and J by 4 bases, with 11 bases between them. The CDR3 consists of 13 residues. Germline-derived CDR1 and CDR2 are SGHVS and FNYEAQ. Here the CDR3 DNA reads TGTGCCAGCAGCCAGGGAGGGGGCTATGGCTACACCTTC. As protein: CASSQGGGYGYTF.

This chain joins TRBV19 and TRBJ2-2; D is perhaps TRBD2 (6 bases). This CDR3 has 15 residues. Germline CDR1 LNHDA, CDR2 SQIVND (reference sequence). V lost 1 base, J lost 6 bases, and 12 bases lay in between. CDR3 coding DNA: TGTGCCAGTAGTATAGTCACCTCGGGAGCCGGGGAGCTGTTTTTT. Encoded protein: CASSIVTSGAGELFF.

The chain is built from TRBV4-1 and TRBJ1-5, with no clear D. Germline-derived CDR1 and CDR2 are MGHRA and YSYEKL. The CDR3 sequence is 15 residues long. V was trimmed by 5 bases and J by 3 bases, leaving 14 bases between them. The CDR3 DNA is TGCGCCAGCAGCGCTAAGTCAGCCCCCAATCAGCCCCAGCATTTT. It codes for CASSAKSAPNQPQHF.

The chain joins TRBV12-5 to TRBJ1-1, with D possibly matching TRBD1 (5 bases). The CDR3 consists of 15 residues. Trimming removed 7 bases at V and 1 base at J, with 16 bases between. The germline V gene encodes CDR1 LGHNT and CDR2 FRNRAP. The CDR3 sequence is CASVFSQGENTEAFF. CDR3 nucleotide sequence: TGTGCTAGTGTTTTTAGCCAGGGTGAGAACACTGAAGCTTTCTTT.

This clonotype occurred a few times. The chain recombines TRBV2 with TRBJ2-7, with D perhaps given as TRBD1 or TRBD2 (5 bases each). The V end lost 0 bases, the J end lost 4 bases, and 13 bases lay between the germline ends. The CDR3 contains 15 residues. Germline V gene data show CDR1 as SNHLY and CDR2 as FYNNEI. This CDR3 reads CASSEADGTVYEQYF. In DNA form, the CDR3 reads TGTGCCAGCAGTGAAGCTGATGGGACGGTTTACGAGCAGTACTTC.

This clonotype appeared many times. The V and J genes are TRBV7-3 and TRBJ2-3, with D possibly TRBD1 on 6 matching bases. The V gene lost 2 bases and the J gene lost 2 bases, with 11 bases spanning the gap. CDR1 is SGHTA and CDR2 is FQGTGA in the germline V gene. This CDR3 has 15 amino acids. The CDR3 DNA reads as TGTGCCAGCAGCTTAGGGGCAGGGGACACAGATACGCAGTATTTT. Its protein is CASSLGAGDTDTQYF.

The V gene is TRBV9, the J gene TRBJ2-7; weak D call: TRBD2 (6 bases). Trimming pared 0 bases from V and 3 bases from J, leaving 10 bases between. The CDR3 has 14 amino acids. The germline CDR1 and CDR2 sequences are SGDLS and YYNGEE. CDR3 in DNA: TGTGCCAGCAGCGTAGTTGCAGCGGGCTACGAGCAGTACTTC. This sequence encodes CASSVVAAGYEQYF.

This rearrangement joins TRBV6-5 to TRBJ1-5, with 7 bases fitting TRBD1. The germline CDR1 and CDR2 sequences are MNHEY and SVGAGI. The CDR3 loop spans 13 amino acids. The trim removed 6 bases at V and 8 bases at J, leaving 7 bases unmatched. This chain's CDR3 is CASRPGGGKPQHF. As DNA, the CDR3 is TGTGCCAGCAGACCAGGGGGAGGGAAGCCCCAGCATTTT.

This clonotype turned up a few times. This chain uses TRBV6-1 with TRBJ1-2; D possibly corresponds to TRBD1 (5 bases). Germline V CDR1 and CDR2: MNHNS, SASEGT. The V end was cut by 6 bases, the J end by 7 bases, with 15 bases between. This CDR3 is built from 13 residues. In DNA form, the CDR3 reads TGTGCCAGCAGAAGTCCAGGGTCTACTGGCTACACCTTC. Its translation: CASRSPGSTGYTF.

The chain uses TRBV10-2 and TRBJ1-1; D not certain. Per the germline V gene, CDR1 is WSHSY and CDR2 is SAAADI. The CDR3 covers 16 residues. V was trimmed by 8 bases and J by 12 bases, leaving 31 bases between them. The CDR3, as DNA: TGCGCCAGCCAACTTGGACGGAGAGGACTGGGAGGAGAAACTTTCTTT. Encoded protein: CASQLGRRGLGGETFF.

This chain uses TRBV30 with TRBJ1-4; D may be TRBD1 (6 bases). V was trimmed by 0 bases and J by 3 bases, leaving 14 bases between them. Looked up from germline, CDR1 is GTSNPN and CDR2 is SVGIG (reference sequence). The CDR3 sequence is 16 residues long. Here the CDR3 reads CAWSVGISGANEKLFF. Here the CDR3 DNA reads TGTGCCTGGAGTGTAGGCATTTCAGGGGCTAATGAAAAACTGTTTTTT. The whole variable domain, filled in from reference TRBV30 and TRBJ1-4, reads SQTIHQWPATLVQPVGSPLSLECTVEGTSNPNLYWYRQAAGRGLQLLFYSVGIGQISSEVPQNLSASRPQDRQFILSSKKLLLSDSGFYLCAWSVGISGANEKLFFGSGTQLSVL.

This clonotype was detected once. The gene calls are TRBV6-5 and TRBJ1-1; D unclear. V lost 5 bases and J 3 bases, leaving 13 bases between the germline ends. The CDR3 is made up of 14 amino acids. Looked up from germline, CDR1 is MNHEY and CDR2 is SVGAGI. The CDR3 loop is CASSPRSYDTEAFF. CDR3 in DNA: TGTGCCAGCAGTCCCCGGTCCTATGACACTGAAGCTTTCTTT.

The chain has TRBV6-1 and TRBJ1-4; D unclear. V was trimmed by 2 bases and J by 0 bases, leaving 7 bases between them. The V gene's germline CDR1 is MNHNS and CDR2 SASEGT. The CDR3 is 15 residues long. Written as DNA, the CDR3 is TGTGCCAGCAGTGAATTACCGGCAACTAATGAAAAACTGTTTTTT. Protein product: CASSELPATNEKLFF.

The chain combines TRBV12-3 or TRBV12-4 with TRBJ1-2; D is perhaps TRBD1 (5 bases). The length of the CDR3 is 15 residues. Trimming shortened V by 7 bases and J by 0 bases, and 15 bases separated the two germline ends. The CDR3 spells CASTRPDTSNYGYTF. The CDR3 bases are TGTGCCAGCACCCGCCCGGACACCTCTAACTATGGCTACACCTTC.